This passage covers 19 T cell receptor beta chains from one sample sequenced in a study of regulatory T cells in long-lasting Graves disease. This sample's time point: newly diagnosed GD, antithyroid drugs for less than 3 months. Extracted PBMC RNA gave rise to the TCR library. Arm-PCR with iRepertoire HTBI primers amplified the CDR3 regions for these TCR beta libraries. One entry per CDR3 protein, called by TCRdb with MiXCR from the multiplex PCR reads. This table has 350,000 to 500,000 distinct CDR3 sequences, roughly 15% appearing once. This sample was shared with a second study, whose subject was T cells in Graves' hyperthyroidism and ophthalmopathy.

The starting material was peripheral blood mononuclear cells (PBMCs), obtained at new diagnosis, from a patient treated with antithyroid drugs. The receptors here all came from a woman in her thirties with Graves disease.

This clonotype was detected ten times or more. V and J are TRBV5-1 and TRBJ1-4, with D possibly being TRBD1 (6 bases). The germline V and J ends were trimmed by 3 bases and 7 bases, with 19 bases remaining between them. The CDR3 totals 16 residues. Germline V gene data show CDR1 as SGHRS and CDR2 as YFSETQ. Here the CDR3 DNA reads TGCGCCAGCAGCTCGAAACTCAGGGGTTCGGGTGAAAAACTGTTTTTT. Its protein is CASSSKLRGSGEKLFF.

This clonotype was detected a few times. A far bigger clonotype differs at one base, so this is likely a read error. The DNA of the CDR3 is TGTGCCAGCTCCGGGAGGGGAGACACCTACAATGAGCAGTCCTTC. This gives the protein CASSGRGDTYNEQSF. The V and J genes are TRBV12-3 or TRBV12-4 and TRBJ2-1, with 8 bases identical to TRBD2. This CDR3 has 15 amino acids.

This chain links TRBV12-3 or TRBV12-4 with TRBJ1-2; tentative D call: TRBD1 (5 bases). This CDR3 is built from 18 residues. V was trimmed by 5 bases and J by 4 bases, leaving 26 bases between them. DNA for the CDR3: TGTGCCAGCAGTCGCAGGGAAGGTATATTTTTTGGGCCCTATGGCTACACCTTC. Its protein product is CASSRREGIFFGPYGYTF.

This clonotype was seen a handful of times. The chain recombines TRBV5-1 with TRBJ2-1; D possibly uses TRBD1 or TRBD2 (6 bases each). CDR3 length equals 13 residues. Germline loops: CDR1 SGHRS, CDR2 YFSETQ. The V and J ends lost 0 bases and 8 bases respectively, with 9 bases between them. CDR3 DNA sequence: TGCGCCAGCAGCTTGGCGGGGGCGGATGAGCAGTTCTTC. Its translation is CASSLAGADEQFF.

Comments on this clonotype: Possible read error: a much larger clone is one base away. The chain carries TRBV7-9 and TRBJ1-2, with 11 positions matching TRBD1. With 6 bases clipped from V and 6 bases from J, the junction kept 21 bases outside the gene matches. CDR1 SEHNR and CDR2 FQNEAQ come from the germline V gene (reference sequence). CDR3 length equals 19 residues. For the CDR3, the DNA is TGTGCCAGCAGACCTTCAAGGACAGGGGGCGCCGAGGGGGACCATGGCTACACCTTC. It is translated as CASRPSRTGGAEGDHGYTF.

This clonotype was recorded at least ten times. The gene calls are TRBV11-2 and TRBJ2-7; the D is unclear. Trimming left V 0 bases short and J 4 bases short, with 7 bases between. CDR3 length equals 13 residues. Germline CDR1 SGHAT, CDR2 FQNNGV. DNA for the CDR3: TGTGCCAGCAGCTTAGATCCCGCTTACGAGCAGTACTTC. Its protein is CASSLDPAYEQYF.

This clonotype was recorded a few times. A read error is possible here, since a much larger clone lies one base away. The chain has TRBV28 and TRBJ2-5; 11 bases map to TRBD2. The CDR3 runs 14 residues. CDR1 and CDR2 from the germline V gene are MDHEN and SYDVKM. Trimming cost V 10 bases and J 6 bases; bases outside gene matches: 10. CDR3 nucleotides: TGTGCCAACCAGGCTAGCGGGAGGCTGAAGACCCAGTACTTC. It specifies CANQASGRLKTQYF. Using reference TRBV28 and TRBJ2-5 for the parts outside the CDR3, the full variable domain is DVKVTQSSRYLVKRTGEKVFLECVQDMDHENMFWYRQDPGLGLRLIYFSYDVKMKEKGDIPEGYSVSREKKERFSLILESASTNQTSMYLCANQASGRLKTQYFGPGTRLLVL.

This clonotype occurred many times. The V and J genes are TRBV29-1 and TRBJ2-7, with D possibly being TRBD2 (6 bases). V was pared by 6 bases and J by 5 bases, with 17 bases between. This CDR3 has 13 residues. From germline, CDR1 is SQVTM and CDR2 ANQGSEA. Here the CDR3 DNA reads TGCAGCGTCGCGGGATCACGGGACGACGAGCAGTACTTC. It yields the protein CSVAGSRDDEQYF.

This clonotype was recorded at least ten times. The chain links TRBV7-8 to TRBJ2-7; 9 nucleotides agree with TRBD1. This CDR3 has 15 residues. Trimming cost V 4 bases and J 2 bases; bases outside gene matches: 6. The V gene's germline CDR1 is SGHVS and CDR2 FQNEAQ. The CDR3 nucleotides are TGTGCCAGCAGCTCCCGCGGGACAGGGCCCTACGAGCAGTACTTC. Translated: CASSSRGTGPYEQYF.

This clonotype was counted a few times. A much larger clone differs from this one at a single base, so this may be a read error. This chain joins TRBV10-3 and TRBJ2-5, with D possibly TRBD1 on 5 matching bases. The germline V gene has CDR1 ENHRY and CDR2 SYGVKD. The V gene lost 4 bases and the J gene lost 3 bases, with 15 bases spanning the gap. The CDR3 is made up of 15 amino acids. The CDR3 here is CAISGEQAVKETQYF. The DNA for the CDR3 is TGTGCCATCAGTGGGGAACAGGCGGTAAAAGAGACCCAGTACTTC.

This clonotype has a handful of counts. CDR3: CASSEDLGASQHF. CDR3 coding DNA: TGTGCCAGCAGTGAGGACCTCGGCGCGTCCCAGCATTTT. The rearrangement joins TRBV6-1 to TRBJ1-5; D gene unclear. The germline V gene encodes CDR1 MNHNS and CDR2 SASEGT. The CDR3 contains 13 residues. Deletions cut 3 bases from V and 11 bases from J, with 14 bases between.

This rearrangement joins TRBV10-3 to TRBJ2-6; D not resolved. CDR3 length: 15 amino acids. The ends were cut back, 3 bases at V and 0 bases at J, with 6 bases in the middle. Germline CDR1 and CDR2: ENHRY and SYGVKD. DNA of the CDR3: TGTGCCATCAGTGATAGTGGCTCTGGGGCCAACGTCCTGACTTTC. It is translated as CAISDSGSGANVLTF.

In this sample, this clonotype turned up a few times. This CDR3 reads CAWSAGQDTQYF. DNA for the CDR3: TGTGCCTGGAGTGCGGGACAAGATACGCAGTATTTT. The rearrangement joins TRBV30 to TRBJ2-3; D is possibly TRBD1 (6 bases). CDR3 length: 12 residues. Looked up from germline, CDR1 is GTSNPN and CDR2 is SVGIG (reference sequence). The V gene lost 1 base and the J gene lost 5 bases, with 7 bases spanning the gap.

The V gene is TRBV10-3, the J gene TRBJ2-1; unclear D gene. Germline V gene lookup returns CDR1 ENHRY and CDR2 SYGVKD. V lost 0 bases and J 9 bases, leaving 9 bases between the germline ends. There are 13 residues in the CDR3. The CDR3 DNA is TGTGCCATCAGTGAGTCTAATGCCCTTGAGCAGTTCTTC. This codes for CAISESNALEQFF.

This clonotype was seen at least ten times. The chain links TRBV10-3 to TRBJ2-1, with 12 bases that match TRBD2. Germline CDR1 is ENHRY and CDR2 is SYGVKD. Losses at the gene ends were 3 bases for V and 0 bases for J; bases not matched to a gene: 15. CDR3 length equals 21 residues. The DNA of the CDR3 is TGTGCCATCAGTGATGAGTTGGGTCAGGCGACTAGCGGGGGCTCCTACAATGAGCAGTTCTTC. This codes for CAISDELGQATSGGSYNEQFF.

As to this clonotype: At one end the junction does not follow the germline gene, possibly because of a read error. This rearrangement joins TRBV5-1 to TRBJ2-7, with TRBD1 matching over 7 bases. This CDR3 comprises 16 residues. Germline assignment: CDR1 SGHRS and CDR2 YFSETQ. The CDR3 nucleotides are TGCACCAGCAGCTTTTTCCCTGACAGGGCAGCCTACGAGCAGTACTTC. Residues: CTSSFFPDRAAYEQYF.

As to this clonotype: A much larger clone lies one base from this, so it may be a read error. This chain links TRBV6-1 with TRBJ2-1, with 10 bases identical to TRBD2. Looked up from germline, CDR1 is MNHNS and CDR2 is SASEGT. The CDR3 covers 14 residues. CDR3 nucleotide sequence: TGTGCCATCATGGGGCTAGCGGGAGACAATGGGCAGTTCTTC. It encodes CAIMGLAGDNGQFF.

This clonotype has only a few counts. The chain employs TRBV4-3 and TRBJ1-1, with a weak D call TRBD1 (6 bases). Germline V CDR1 and CDR2: LGHNA, YSLEER. V dropped 0 bases and J dropped 5 bases, with 16 bases sitting between them. This CDR3 contains 16 residues. The CDR3 loop reads CASSQDLPGGETEAFF. The DNA of the CDR3 is TGCGCCAGCAGCCAAGATCTCCCGGGGGGCGAGACTGAAGCTTTCTTT.

This clonotype was observed many times. The chain couples TRBV11-2 to TRBJ2-7; either TRBD1 or TRBD2 may fit D (5 bases each). V gave up 5 bases and J gave up 6 bases, with 20 bases separating them. The CDR3 length is 15 residues. CDR1 and CDR2 from the germline V gene are SGHAT and FQNNGV. The CDR3 DNA sequence: TGTGCCAGCAGCCGACGGGGCGTGAGGGACGGCGAGCAGTACTTC. It translates to CASSRRGVRDGEQYF.